Sequencing of this T cell receptor beta chain was carried out in a study of CD8+ T cells in alopecia areata. Findings of the study overall: Affected scalp, especially in alopecia totalis/universalis, had a higher clonality than normal scalp did.

After isolation, RNA underwent reverse transcription to generate cDNA as the sequencing template. The assay was immunoSEQ multiplex PCR, and TCRdb's table has in-frame clones only and misses some. The repertoire holds fewer than 70,000 clones, with about 40% as singletons. About this clone itself: Its cognate antigen is unknown.

Germline lookup yields CDR1 MDHEN and CDR2 SYDVKM. The CDR3 is 14 residues long. V was pared by 3 bases and J by 2 bases, with 11 bases between. The sequenced material came from NKG2D-low CD8+ T cells sorted from blood. This chain joins TRBV28 and TRBJ2-7, with a weak D call TRBD2 (5 bases). This TCR was sampled from a human donor with alopecia areata. The chain's CDR3 is CASSFQLAPYEQYF. In DNA, the CDR3 is TGTGCCAGCAGTTTTCAGCTAGCCCCCTACGAGCAGTACTTC. The full variable domain, with the rest looked up from reference TRBV28 and TRBJ2-7, is DVKVTQSSRYLVKRTGEKVFLECVQDMDHENMFWYRQDPGLGLRLIYFSYDVKMKEKGDIPEGYSVSREKKERFSLILESASTNQTSMYLCASSFQLAPYEQYFGPGTRLTVT.